These T cell receptor beta chains were read from a single sample in a study of vaccination effects on CD4 cells after COVID-19. Produced via immunoSEQ multiplex PCR; TCRdb's table is partial and in-frame only. The sample has about 33,000 clones, approximately 78% seen once; the top ten hold about 1.4%. Their specific antigens are unknown. Sequencing was performed on CD4+ T cells from PBMCs cultured with HCoV-NL63 spike peptides, taken after COVID-19 vaccination. The source of these receptors is a human donor who received a COVID-19 vaccine. Some clones in this sample may be carry-over from other donors' samples. The CDR3 runs from the conserved cysteine through the conserved F or W. A D gene is named only where the DNA matches it firmly. Clone size is given for some rows only: seen once, a few or many times, or a class if the clone is expanded.

TRBJ1-4 NA NA 15 TRBV9 TGTGCCAGCAACTCCGCCGGGCTATCGCGGGAAAAACTGTTTTTT CASNSAGLSREKLFF
TRBJ1-2 NA TRBD1 15 TRBV28 TGTGCCAGCAGCGGTCGGGACAGGGGGCCGGATGGCTACACCTTC CASSGRDRGPDGYTF
TRBJ2-3 NA NA 13 TRBV29-1 TGCAGCGTTGAAAGGGTCAGGACAGATACGCAGTATTTT CSVERVRTDTQYF
TRBJ1-1 NA NA 15 TRBV5-1 TGCGCCAGCAGCTTTCAGACGGCAGAAGGGGCTGAAGCTTTCTTT CASSFQTAEGAEAFF
TRBJ2-1 NA NA 12 TRBV6-2/TRBV6-3 TGTGCCAGCAGCCTGGCCGAGTATGAGCAGTTCTTC CASSLAEYEQFF
TRBJ1-6 NA NA 13 TRBV5-4 TGTGCCACCGCCGCAGGCTATAATTCACCCCTCCACTTT CATAAGYNSPLHF
TRBJ2-1 NA TRBD2 15 TRBV5-1 TGCGCCAGCAGCTGGACTAGCGGGGAATACAATGAGCAGTTCTTC CASSWTSGEYNEQFF
TRBJ2-5 NA TRBD1 15 TRBV18 TGTGCCAGCTCACCCAACAGGGGGCGCGGAGAGACCCAGTACTTC CASSPNRGRGETQYF
TRBJ1-3 NA NA 14 TRBV7-9 TGTGCCAGCAGCGGGTTGGTGAAGGGGCACACCATATATTTT CASSGLVKGHTIYF
TRBJ1-3 NA NA 15 TRBV7-3 TGTGCCAGCAGCCACCGCAAGGGGGCTGGAAACACCATATATTTT CASSHRKGAGNTIYF
TRBJ2-2 NA NA 17 TRBV10-1 TGCGCCAGCCCCAGATCCTTTCGACTACAGTTCACCGGGGAGCTGTTTTTT CASPRSFRLQFTGELFF
TRBJ2-5 NA NA 16 TRBV28 TGTGCCAGCAGTTTGAGGCTCGGGACATTTCAAGAGACCCAGTACTTC CASSLRLGTFQETQYF
TRBJ2-5 NA TRBD2 16 TRBV6-6 TGTGCCAGCAGTTACGCTAGCGGGGGGGCGAAAGAGACCCAGTACTTC CASSYASGGAKETQYF
TRBJ1-2 NA NA 17 TRBV2 TGTGCCAGCAGTTCCCAGGGGTACCCATCCACTAACTATGGCTACACCTTC CASSSQGYPSTNYGYTF
TRBJ1-5 few TRBD1 15 TRBV4-1 TGCGCCAGCAGCCAGGCGGACAGGGGGGATCAGCCCCAGCATTTT CASSQADRGDQPQHF
TRBJ1-5 NA NA 13 TRBV28 TGTGCCAGCAGCCCAGATAACAATCAGCCCCAGCATTTT CASSPDNNQPQHF
TRBJ1-5 NA NA 13 TRBV29-1 TGCAGCGTTACTGAGGAGGGCAATCAGCCCCAGCATTTT CSVTEEGNQPQHF
TRBJ1-2 NA NA 12 TRBV12-3/TRBV12-4 TGTGCCAGCAGTGCCCGACAGATCCGCTACACCTTC CASSARQIRYTF